This T cell receptor (beta chain) comes out of a study of response to subunit inactivated influenza vaccine. Many counts were recorded for this clonotype. Germline values: CDR1 MGHDK, CDR2 SYGVNS. The germline V and J ends were trimmed by 6 bases and 4 bases, with 13 bases remaining between them. CDR3 size: 13 residues. A single record per CDR3 protein comes from TCRdb applying MiXCR to the RT-PCR reads. The sample includes under 200,000 distinct CDR3 sequences, 10% to 15% of them seen just once. This same sample was also part of a study on T cells expressing NK-cell markers. That source notes: cDNA encoding TCR beta was synthesized via 5'RACE template switching incorporating UMIs. HCMV specificity of the expanded NKG2C+ T cell clones stayed unclear.

The chain combines TRBV25-1 with TRBJ2-7; possible D gene TRBD2, 5 bases. This sample comprised CD8+ T cells sorted from PBMCs, obtained 11 to 12 days after vaccination. The TCR was taken from a man between 45 and 60 years old who received an inactivated influenza vaccine. CDR3 nucleotides: TGTGCCAGCAGCCCAGGAGGTGGATACGAGCAGTACTTC. This encodes CASSPGGGYEQYF.